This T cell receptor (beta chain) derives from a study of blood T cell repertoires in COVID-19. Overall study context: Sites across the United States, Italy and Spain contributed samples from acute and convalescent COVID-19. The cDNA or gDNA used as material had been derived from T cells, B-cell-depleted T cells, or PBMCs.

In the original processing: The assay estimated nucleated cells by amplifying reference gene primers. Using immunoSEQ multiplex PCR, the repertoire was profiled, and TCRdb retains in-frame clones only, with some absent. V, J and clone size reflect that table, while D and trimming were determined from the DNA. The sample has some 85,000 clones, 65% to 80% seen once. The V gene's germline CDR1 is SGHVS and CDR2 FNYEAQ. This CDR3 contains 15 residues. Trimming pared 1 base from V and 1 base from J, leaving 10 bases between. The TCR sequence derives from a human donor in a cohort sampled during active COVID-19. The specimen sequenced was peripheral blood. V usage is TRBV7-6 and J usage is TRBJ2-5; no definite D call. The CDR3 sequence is CASSLGPLLQETQYF. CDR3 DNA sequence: TGTGCCAGCAGCTTAGGTCCCCTACTCCAAGAGACCCAGTACTTC. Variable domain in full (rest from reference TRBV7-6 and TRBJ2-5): GAGVSQSPRYKVTKRGQDVALRCDPISGHVSLYWYRQALGQGPEFLTYFNYEAQQDKSGLPNDRFSAERPEGSISTLTIQRTEQRDSAMYRCASSLGPLLQETQYFGPGTRLLVL.